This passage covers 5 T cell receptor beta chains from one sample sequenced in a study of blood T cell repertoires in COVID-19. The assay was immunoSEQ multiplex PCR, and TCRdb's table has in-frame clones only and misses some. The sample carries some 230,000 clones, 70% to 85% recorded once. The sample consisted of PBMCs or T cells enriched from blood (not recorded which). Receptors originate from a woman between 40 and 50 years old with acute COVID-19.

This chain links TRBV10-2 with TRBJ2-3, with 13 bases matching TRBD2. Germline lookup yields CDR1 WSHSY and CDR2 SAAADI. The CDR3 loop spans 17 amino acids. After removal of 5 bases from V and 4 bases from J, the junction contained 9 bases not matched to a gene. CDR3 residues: CASSLTSGGAVSDTQYF. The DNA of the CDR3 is TGCGCCAGCAGTCTAACTAGCGGGGGGGCCGTGTCAGATACGCAGTATTTT.

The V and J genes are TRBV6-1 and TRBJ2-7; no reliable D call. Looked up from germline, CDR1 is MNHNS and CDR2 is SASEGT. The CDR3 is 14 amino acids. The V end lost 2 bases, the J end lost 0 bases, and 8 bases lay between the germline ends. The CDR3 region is CASSETLNSYEQYF. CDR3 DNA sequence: TGTGCCAGCAGTGAAACCCTAAACTCCTACGAGCAGTACTTC.

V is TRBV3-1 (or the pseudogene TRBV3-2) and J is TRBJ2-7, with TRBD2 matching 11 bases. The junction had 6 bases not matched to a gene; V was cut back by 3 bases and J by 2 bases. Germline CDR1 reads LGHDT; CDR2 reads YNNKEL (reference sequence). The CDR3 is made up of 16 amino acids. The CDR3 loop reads CASSHWTSGPTYEQYF. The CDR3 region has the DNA TGTGCCAGCAGCCACTGGACTAGCGGGCCTACCTACGAGCAGTACTTC.

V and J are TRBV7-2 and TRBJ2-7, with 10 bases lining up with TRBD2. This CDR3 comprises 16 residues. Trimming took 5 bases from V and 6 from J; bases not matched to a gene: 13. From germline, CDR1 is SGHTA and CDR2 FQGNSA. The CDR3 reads CASSLEWASGSPEQYF. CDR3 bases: TGTGCCAGCAGCCTAGAATGGGCTAGCGGGAGTCCCGAGCAGTACTTC.

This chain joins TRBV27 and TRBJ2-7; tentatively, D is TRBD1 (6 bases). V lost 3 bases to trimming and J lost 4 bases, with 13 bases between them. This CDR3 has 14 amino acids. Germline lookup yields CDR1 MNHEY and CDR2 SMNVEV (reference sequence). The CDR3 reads CASSFGQTGYEQYF. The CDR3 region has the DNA TGTGCCAGCAGTTTTGGACAGACCGGTTACGAGCAGTACTTC.